What follows are 7 T cell receptor beta chains derived from one specimen sequenced in a study of OX40 agonist ivuxolimab in advanced cancers. Profiled with immunoSEQ multiplex PCR; TCRdb holds only in-frame clones, not every one. This sample yields 74,000 or so clones, of which about 88% are seen a single time; around 2% belongs to the top ten. The sequenced sample was CD4+ or CD8+ T cells sorted from blood, obtained in a trial of the OX40 agonist ivuxolimab. These receptors were obtained from an adult with an advanced solid tumor such as melanoma, head and neck, liver or kidney cancer.

This clone has a single count. V usage is TRBV30 and J usage is TRBJ2-1; 7 bases are shared with TRBD1. This CDR3 spans 14 amino acids. Germline-derived CDR1 and CDR2 are GTSNPN and SVGIG (reference sequence). J lost 4 bases, V lost 0 bases, and 3 bases had no gene match. The CDR3 sequence is CAWSVVDRYNEQFF. CDR3 DNA sequence: TGTGCCTGGAGTGTAGTGGACAGGTACAATGAGCAGTTCTTC.

This clone was observed a single time. The rearrangement joins TRBV10-3 to TRBJ2-7, with 7 bases that match TRBD1. This CDR3 region has 16 residues. V dropped 3 bases and J dropped 7; count of bases not matched to a gene: 15. Germline V gene data show CDR1 as ENHRY and CDR2 as SYGVKD. For the CDR3, the DNA is TGTGCCATCAGTGATAGGGGGCCGGGACAAAGGGGTGAGCAGTACTTC. Translation: CAISDRGPGQRGEQYF.

The genes are TRBV15 and TRBJ1-5, with 7 bases aligning to TRBD1. Unmatched junction bases numbered 4, after V lost 0 bases and J lost 5 bases. Germline loops: CDR1 LNHNV, CDR2 YYDKDF (reference sequence). The CDR3 length is 15 residues. DNA of the CDR3: TGTGCCACCAGCAGAGATCACAGGGGCGATCAGCCCCAGCATTTT. Translating it yields CATSRDHRGDQPQHF.

As DNA, the CDR3 is TGTGCCAGCAGCCTTGACAGGGATGGCACAGATACGCAGTATTTT. It encodes CASSLDRDGTDTQYF. The genes are TRBV5-4 and TRBJ2-3; 7 bases line up with TRBD1. Germline V gene data show CDR1 as SGHNT and CDR2 as YYREEE (reference sequence). Losses at the gene ends were 4 bases for V and 1 base for J; bases not matched to a gene: 6. This CDR3 has 15 residues.

The chain joins TRBV2 to TRBJ2-3; 7 bases match TRBD2. The germline gives CDR1 SNHLY, CDR2 FYNNEI. CDR3 size: 14 residues. V lost 3 bases to trimming and J lost 3 bases; unmatched junction nucleotides: 3. DNA of the CDR3: TGTGCCAGCAGTGATTGGGGGGGAACAGATACGCAGTATTTT. Translated, it gives CASSDWGGTDTQYF.

The rearrangement links TRBV18 to TRBJ1-2; D is possibly TRBD1 (5 bases). Germline-derived CDR1 and CDR2 are KGHSH and LQKENI. CDR3 length: 14 amino acids. V gave up 3 bases and J gave up 5 bases, with 13 bases separating them. The CDR3 bases are TGTGCCAGCTCACCCGTTGGGACGGATTATGGCTACACCTTC. It codes for CASSPVGTDYGYTF.

The chain is built from TRBV30 and TRBJ1-6; D is ambiguous. Trimming cost V 1 base and J 10 bases, with 11 bases left between them. This CDR3 contains 13 residues. The germline CDR1 and CDR2 sequences are GTSNPN and SVGIG (reference sequence). The CDR3 loop is CAWSGQVGSPLHF. In DNA, the CDR3 is TGTGCCTGGAGTGGACAAGTCGGCTCACCCCTCCACTTT.